One and the same sample provided the 10 T cell receptor beta chains below, sequenced in a study of T cell clonality in common variable immunodeficiency. Data came from immunoSEQ multiplex PCR; TCRdb stores just in-frame clones and leaves some out. The sample is made up of 40,000 to 60,000 clones, none counted only once. The sample was peripheral blood mononuclear cells. Receptor source: a person aged 18-69 years in good health.

The table lists this clone with many counts. The read ends 3 residues early relative to the CDR3; the germline J gene fills the gap. This chain joins TRBV18 and TRBJ1-2; maybe TRBD1 (6 bases). The ends were cut back, 0 bases at V and 4 bases at J, with 12 bases in the middle. Germline V gene lookup returns CDR1 KGHSH and CDR2 LQKENI. The CDR3 covers 15 residues. The DNA read from the CDR3 is TGTGCCAGCTCACCACCGGTCAACAGGGTCTATGGC. Translating gives CASSPPVNRVYG. Given in full, the CDR3 is CASSPPVNRVYGYTF.

This clone has a handful of counts. At one end, the junction sequence differs from germline, possibly due to a read error. The read terminates 3 residues ahead of where the CDR3 ends, so the germline J gene completes it. The sample has other DNA sequences that encode this CDR3 too. The chain links TRBV19 to TRBJ1-3; D remains ambiguous. CDR3 length: 12 amino acids. In germline, CDR1 is LNHDA, CDR2 SQIVND (reference sequence). The part of the CDR3 DNA that was read is TGTGCCAGTAGTATACAGGATGACACA. Amino acid sequence: CASSIQDDT. The full CDR3 protein reads CASSIQDDTIYF.

On this clone: The read terminates 3 residues before the CDR3 end, so the remaining end is supplied by the germline J gene. The chain carries TRBV6-2 or TRBV6-3 and TRBJ2-3; 9 bases are shared with TRBD1. CDR3 length: 15 residues. CDR1 MNHEY and CDR2 SVGEGT come from the germline V gene. CDR3 DNA, as far as it was read: TGTGCCAGCACTAATCCGGGACAGGGAGAACAGCCG. It translates to CASTNPGQGEQP. The CDR3 reads in full as CASTNPGQGEQPQYF.

This clone turned up a few times. Coverage ceases 3 residues before the CDR3 finishes, and the germline J gene fills in the end. The chain recombines TRBV20-1 with TRBJ2-1; TRBD1 aligns across 7 bases. With 0 bases clipped from V and 8 bases from J, the junction kept 16 bases outside the gene matches. The CDR3 totals 17 residues. Germline CDR1 is DFQATT and CDR2 is SNEGSKA (reference sequence). The sequenced CDR3 bases are TGCAGTGCTAGAGATCTTTTGGGGGCAGGGGGTAGATATGAG. Translating gives CSARDLLGAGGRYE. In full, the CDR3 is CSARDLLGAGGRYEQFF.

This clone has ten or more counts. Read coverage stops 3 residues before the CDR3 terminus; the germline J gene supplies the remainder. The chain employs TRBV12-5 and TRBJ2-1, with 7 bases aligning to TRBD2. The CDR3 is 14 amino acids. Trimming at V came to 7 bases and at J to 8 bases, leaving 11 bases not matched to a gene. CDR1 and CDR2 from the germline V gene are LGHNT and FRNRAP. The CDR3 loop is CASESPSRGDEQFF. The sequenced CDR3 bases are TGTGCTAGTGAATCACCATCCCGGGGGGATGAG.

With respect to this clone: The read comes to an end 3 residues before the CDR3 does, leaving the germline J gene to fill in the end. This chain connects TRBV7-9 to TRBJ2-4, with 8 bases fitting TRBD1. CDR1 is SEHNR, CDR2 FQNEAQ, per germline (reference sequence). This CDR3 spans 15 amino acids. Here the CDR3 reads CASSPRDRPNYGQYF. The CDR3 bases that were read are TGTGCCAGCAGCCCTCGGGACAGGCCGAACTATGGT.

This clone turned up a few times. The CDR3 end lies 3 residues beyond the end of the read and is filled in from the germline J gene. This rearrangement joins TRBV20-1 to TRBJ2-7; TRBD1 matches 9 bases. The CDR3 consists of 15 residues. CDR1 is DFQATT and CDR2 is SNEGSKA in the germline V gene (reference sequence). Germline trimming cut 1 base from V and 2 bases from J; bases unmatched to any gene: 6. Partial CDR3 DNA: TGCAGTGCTAGAGCAACAGGGGGCCCCCCCTACGAG. Encoded protein: CSARATGGPPYE. The full-length CDR3 reads as CSARATGGPPYEQYF.

This clone was detected many times. The CDR3 end falls 3 residues outside the read, so it is completed with the germline J gene. The chain has TRBV7-8 and TRBJ2-3; D gene uncertain. CDR3 length: 14 residues. Per germline, CDR1 SGHVS and CDR2 FQNEAQ. V lost 1 base, J lost 3 bases, and 8 bases lay in between. CDR3 sequence: CASSLGAWTDTQYF. The covered CDR3 bases are TGTGCCAGCAGCTTAGGAGCGTGGACAGATACG.

This clone has at least ten counts. Read sequence stops 3 residues before the CDR3 end, and the germline J gene provides the missing end. J is TRBJ1-2 and V is TRBV10-3; D is perhaps TRBD1 (6 bases). The V and J ends lost 4 bases and 4 bases respectively, with 16 bases between them. The V gene's germline CDR1 is ENHRY and CDR2 SYGVKD. The CDR3 has 15 residues. The CDR3 bases that were read are TGTGCCATCAGTGGGGACAAGGAATTCCTCTATGGC. This encodes CAISGDKEFLYG. The full CDR3 protein is CAISGDKEFLYGYTF.

The table lists this clone with many counts. The CDR3 end falls 3 residues outside the read, so it is completed with the germline J gene. The genes are TRBV20-1 and TRBJ2-2; 9 nucleotides align to TRBD2. This CDR3 contains 13 residues. Germline values: CDR1 DFQATT, CDR2 SNEGSKA (reference sequence). The chain's CDR3 is CSALRGGREKLFF. CDR3 DNA (partial): TGCAGTGCCTTGCGGGGGGGCCGCGAAAAG.